This entry describes one T cell receptor beta chain. The data originate from a study of blood T cell repertoires in COVID-19. Study details: COVID-19 samples, acute and convalescent, were from the United States, Italy and Spain. PBMCs, B-cell-depleted T cells, or T cells were the source of the cDNA or gDNA that made up the material.

Followed over time, Seattle patients had been enrolled while infection was active. The CDR3 loop spans 14 amino acids. Germline CDR1 reads MDHEN; CDR2 reads SYDVKM. V shed 6 bases, J shed 7 bases, and the junction held 8 bases outside the gene matches. Authors' processing steps: Nucleated cell number was recorded as an estimate derived from reference gene primer amplification. Produced via immunoSEQ multiplex PCR; TCRdb's table is partial and in-frame only. V, J and clone size reflect that table, while D and trimming were determined from the DNA. This table holds around 320,000 clones, nearly 90% found once.

Sequencing input: peripheral blood. The chain is built from TRBV28 and TRBJ2-7, with TRBD1 matching over 11 bases. The receptor was isolated from a woman in her twenties or thirties with COVID-19, enrolled during active disease. The chain's CDR3 is CASRSLGQGGEQYF. CDR3 sequence (DNA): TGTGCCAGCAGGTCTCTGGGACAGGGGGGAGAGCAGTACTTC.